The 29 T cell receptor beta chains below come from one sample, sequenced in a study of blood T cell repertoires in COVID-19. The method was immunoSEQ multiplex PCR; TCRdb's version includes in-frame clones alone and lacks a portion of them. Of about 160,000 clones listed, approximately 87% are singletons. Sequencing was carried out using peripheral blood. The receptors shown here come from a woman aged 70-85 years with COVID-19, enrolled during active disease.

This clone was found a few times. The chain recombines TRBV5-5 with TRBJ1-3; D is undetermined. The CDR3 runs to 14 residues. With 9 bases removed from V and 2 bases from J, the gap between germline ends came to 15 bases. The V gene's germline CDR1 is SGHKS and CDR2 YYEKEE (reference sequence). CDR3 DNA sequence: TGTGCCATCGCGCCCGACTTAGCTGGAAACACCATATATTTT. Translating it yields CAIAPDLAGNTIYF.

The gene calls are TRBV5-5 and TRBJ1-1, with D tentatively TRBD1 (6 bases). This CDR3 is 14 amino acids long. The V and J ends lost 5 bases and 1 base respectively, with 12 bases between them. Germline CDR1 and CDR2: SGHKS and YYEKEE (reference sequence). The CDR3 sequence is CASSPGTQNTEAFF. DNA of the CDR3: TGTGCCAGCAGTCCCGGGACACAGAACACTGAAGCTTTCTTT.

The rearrangement joins TRBV18 to TRBJ2-5; 12 bases are shared with TRBD2. Trimming took 4 bases from V and 2 from J; bases not matched to a gene: 8. Germline-derived CDR1 and CDR2 are KGHSH and LQKENI. This CDR3 has 17 residues. In DNA form, the CDR3 reads TGTGCCAGCTCACGGTCGACTAGCGGGGGATCACAAGAGACCCAGTACTTC. Its protein product is CASSRSTSGGSQETQYF.

This chain uses TRBV2 with TRBJ1-3, with 8 bases aligning to TRBD1. This CDR3 has 14 amino acids. Germline V gene data show CDR1 as SNHLY and CDR2 as FYNNEI. V lost 8 bases and J lost 1; bases outside the gene matches: 4. The CDR3 bases are TGTGCCAGCCGCCGGACAGGGTCTGGAAACACCATATATTTT. It codes for CASRRTGSGNTIYF.

The chain combines TRBV5-1 with TRBJ2-5, with 8 bases that match TRBD1. There are 15 residues in the CDR3. The germline V gene encodes CDR1 SGHRS and CDR2 YFSETQ. J lost 2 bases, V lost 4 bases, and 7 bases had no gene match. The CDR3 protein is CASSTGQGLQETQYF. The CDR3 nucleotides read TGCGCCAGCAGCACCGGACAGGGACTTCAAGAGACCCAGTACTTC.

The V call is TRBV5-1, the J call TRBJ1-1, with 9 bases identical to TRBD1. The germline gives CDR1 SGHRS, CDR2 YFSETQ. This CDR3 has 14 residues. V shed 5 bases and J 4 bases; nucleotides not matched to a gene: 6. The CDR3 loop reads CASSRTGDGTEAFF. The CDR3 nucleotides are TGCGCCAGCAGTCGGACAGGGGATGGCACTGAAGCTTTCTTT.

The chain has TRBV4-1 and TRBJ1-2; 7 bases match TRBD1. Unmatched junction bases numbered 9, after V lost 4 bases and J lost 4 bases. The CDR3 runs to 15 residues. Germline V gene sequence: CDR1 MGHRA, CDR2 YSYEKL. The CDR3 DNA sequence: TGCGCCAGCAGCCCCAAGACTGGGACAGTCTATGGCTACACCTTC. This gives the protein CASSPKTGTVYGYTF.

The chain recombines TRBV5-1 with TRBJ2-1; 9 nucleotides match TRBD1. The CDR3 totals 12 residues. Germline assignment: CDR1 SGHRS and CDR2 YFSETQ. Germline trimming cut 4 bases from V and 15 bases from J; bases unmatched to any gene: 8. The CDR3 DNA follows: TGCGCCAGCAGCACAGGGGGCCAAGGTTGGTTCTTC. Translating it yields CASSTGGQGWFF.

This clone showed up just once. V and J are TRBV30 and TRBJ1-2; possibly TRBD1 for D (6 bases). Germline-derived CDR1 and CDR2 are GTSNPN and SVGIG (reference sequence). The CDR3 is made up of 13 amino acids. V was cut by 2 bases and J by 8 bases, with 15 bases left in between. The CDR3 here is CAWSPGTSSGYTF. The CDR3 coding sequence is TGTGCCTGGAGTCCCGGGACATCTTCAGGCTACACCTTC.

This sequence joins TRBV7-2 and TRBJ2-5; 8 nucleotides align to TRBD1. CDR1 and CDR2 from the germline V gene are SGHTA and FQGNSA. The CDR3 consists of 14 residues. V trimming: 5 bases; J trimming: 6 bases; junction bases outside the gene matches: 8. The CDR3 nucleotides read TGTGCCAGCAGCCCAGGACAGGGTCCGCAGACCCAGTACTTC. Its translation: CASSPGQGPQTQYF. The full variable domain, its missing parts supplied by reference TRBV7-2 and TRBJ2-5, is GAGVSQSPSNKVTEKGKDVELRCDPISGHTALYWYRQSLGQGLEFLIYFQGNSAPDKSGLPSDRFSAERTGGSVSTLTIQRTQQEDSAVYLCASSPGQGPQTQYFGPGTRLLVL.

The V and J genes are TRBV4-2 and TRBJ2-2; D is possibly TRBD1 (5 bases). The V end was cut by 1 base, the J end by 4 bases, with 16 bases between. The CDR3 has 17 residues. Germline loops: CDR1 LGHNA, CDR2 YNFKEQ. CDR3 sequence reads: CASSQGGRSWSTGELFF. The CDR3 DNA reads as TGTGCCAGCAGCCAAGGGGGCCGTAGCTGGAGCACCGGGGAGCTGTTTTTT.

The chain is built from TRBV28 and TRBJ1-1, with 11 bases fitting TRBD1. This CDR3 contains 15 residues. Per the germline V gene, CDR1 is MDHEN and CDR2 is SYDVKM. Losses at the gene ends were 6 bases for V and 11 bases for J; bases not matched to a gene: 14. DNA of the CDR3: TGTGCCAGCAGGTCAATCGGACAGGGGGCGCCGAGTGCTTTCTTT. This encodes CASRSIGQGAPSAFF. Full variable domain (remainder filled in from reference TRBV28 and TRBJ1-1): DVKVTQSSRYLVKRTGEKVFLECVQDMDHENMFWYRQDPGLGLRLIYFSYDVKMKEKGDIPEGYSVSREKKERFSLILESASTNQTSMYLCASRSIGQGAPSAFFGQGTRLTVV.

The chain recombines TRBV6-6 with TRBJ1-5; tentative D call: TRBD1 (5 bases). The germline V gene encodes CDR1 MNHNY and CDR2 SVGAGI (reference sequence). V was clipped by 11 bases and J by 6 bases, with 20 bases between them. The CDR3 has 14 amino acids. In DNA form, the CDR3 reads TGTGCCGTCAGGCAGGGTCGTGGGATTCAGCCCCAGCATTTT. It translates to CAVRQGRGIQPQHF.

DNA for the CDR3: TGTGCCACCGAAATTGGGGGGAAGGGATCTGGCTACACCTTC. Encoded protein: CATEIGGKGSGYTF. The chain is built from TRBV10-3 and TRBJ1-2, with D possibly TRBD1 on 5 matching bases. Trimming left V 10 bases short and J 7 bases short, with 22 bases between. The CDR3 sequence is 14 residues long. The germline V gene has CDR1 ENHRY and CDR2 SYGVKD.

This clone appeared a few times. V is TRBV2 and J is TRBJ2-2; TRBD2 matches at 9 bases. This CDR3 comprises 16 residues. CDR1 is SNHLY and CDR2 is FYNNEI in the germline V gene. V trimming: 10 bases; J trimming: 3 bases; junction bases outside the gene matches: 12. CDR3 coding DNA: TGTGCCACCTCGGGGATAACTAGCGGGTACACCGGGGAGCTGTTTTTT. The encoded protein is CATSGITSGYTGELFF. Looking up the rest from reference TRBV2 and TRBJ2-2 gives the full variable domain: EPEVTQTPSHQVTQMGQEVILRCVPISNHLYFYWYRQILGQKVEFLVSFYNNEISEKSEIFDDQFSVERPDGSNFTLKIRSTKLEDSAMYFCATSGITSGYTGELFFGEGSRLTVL.

V is TRBV28 and J is TRBJ2-3, with TRBD2 matching over 8 bases. After removal of 2 bases from V and 4 bases from J, the junction contained 14 bases not matched to a gene. The germline V gene has CDR1 MDHEN and CDR2 SYDVKM. The CDR3 is made up of 18 amino acids. CDR3 nucleotides: TGTGCCAGCAGTTTAAGCCGGAGGAGTAGCGGGGCCCCAGATACGCAGTATTTT. This translates into CASSLSRRSSGAPDTQYF.

The V call is TRBV27, the J call TRBJ1-6; TRBD1 is a possible D gene (6 bases). CDR3 length: 14 residues. Germline values: CDR1 MNHEY, CDR2 SMNVEV (reference sequence). The V gene lost 8 bases and the J gene lost 0 bases, with 8 bases spanning the gap. CDR3 loop: CASRRGSYNSPLHF. In nucleotides, the CDR3 is TGTGCCAGCCGCAGGGGCTCCTATAATTCACCCCTCCACTTT.

The rearrangement joins TRBV13 to TRBJ2-1; 9 nucleotides match TRBD1. This CDR3 is built from 15 residues. With V trimmed by 1 base and J by 5 bases, 3 bases remained unmatched. Germline V gives CDR1 PRHDT, CDR2 FYEKMQ (reference sequence). CDR3 amino acids: CASSLVRDRDNEQFF. CDR3 in DNA: TGTGCCAGCAGCTTAGTCCGGGACAGGGACAATGAGCAGTTCTTC.

This chain links TRBV6-6 with TRBJ2-7; D is possibly TRBD1 (5 bases). The length of the CDR3 is 15 residues. Trimming took off 6 bases at V and 0 bases at J, with 15 bases between the two ends. In germline, CDR1 is MNHNY, CDR2 SVGAGI (reference sequence). The CDR3 here is CASSQGQGISYEQYF. The CDR3 coding sequence is TGTGCCAGCAGCCAAGGGCAGGGTATCTCCTACGAGCAGTACTTC.

J is TRBJ1-6 and V is TRBV5-8; 8 bases align to TRBD1. J was trimmed by 7 bases and V by 2 bases; bases with no gene match: 2. Germline V lookup: CDR1 SGHTS, CDR2 YDEGEE. There are 14 residues in the CDR3. The DNA of the CDR3 is TGTGCCAGCAGCTTCAGGGGGCGGAATTCACCCCTCCACTTT. It specifies CASSFRGRNSPLHF.

The rearrangement links TRBV3-1 (or the pseudogene TRBV3-2) to TRBJ1-5; TRBD1 matches 10 bases. Germline values: CDR1 LGHDT, CDR2 YNNKEL (reference sequence). The V segment lost 2 bases and the J segment 6 bases; nucleotides outside the gene matches: 4. CDR3 size: 15 residues. CDR3 in DNA: TGTGCCAGCAGCCAAAGCGACAGGGGGCCTCAGCCCCAGCATTTT. Its protein is CASSQSDRGPQPQHF.

Only one count was recorded for this clone. The chain carries TRBV19 and TRBJ2-6, with 9 bases identical to TRBD1. CDR3 length: 17 amino acids. V gave up 4 bases and J gave up 2 bases; unmatched junction bases: 6. Per the germline V gene, CDR1 is LNHDA and CDR2 is SQIVND (reference sequence). The CDR3 DNA follows: TGTGCCAGTAGTACCGGGACAGGGACCCCTGGGGCCAACGTCCTGACTTTC. It encodes CASSTGTGTPGANVLTF.

This clone was seen once. V gene TRBV28 combines with J gene TRBJ2-3, with 8 positions matching TRBD1. The CDR3 spans 13 residues. The trim removed 10 bases at V and 2 bases at J, leaving 5 bases unmatched. The V gene's germline CDR1 is MDHEN and CDR2 SYDVKM. CDR3 sequence reads: CATLTGATDTQYF. Written as DNA, the CDR3 is TGTGCCACCCTGACAGGGGCCACAGATACGCAGTATTTT.

This sequence joins TRBV6-1 and TRBJ1-4; D might be TRBD1 (6 bases). Germline V gene lookup returns CDR1 MNHNS and CDR2 SASEGT. This CDR3 contains 15 residues. V lost 1 base to trimming and J lost 4 bases, with 10 bases between them. The CDR3 spells CASSEDRAHNEKLFF. The DNA of the CDR3 is TGTGCCAGCAGTGAAGACAGGGCCCATAATGAAAAACTGTTTTTT.

V and J are TRBV7-9 and TRBJ1-1; D perhaps matches TRBD1 (5 bases). Per germline, CDR1 SEHNR and CDR2 FQNEAQ (reference sequence). CDR3 length: 15 amino acids. Trimming stripped 1 base from V and 4 bases from J, with 13 bases between. CDR3 bases: TGTGCCAGCAGCTTAGTGGGAGGGGCGGGCACTGAAGCTTTCTTT. Amino acid sequence: CASSLVGGAGTEAFF.

This rearrangement joins TRBV28 to TRBJ1-5, with TRBD1 identical over 7 bases. V dropped 6 bases and J dropped 6; count of bases not matched to a gene: 5. This CDR3 region has 13 residues. The germline V gene has CDR1 MDHEN and CDR2 SYDVKM. The CDR3 sequence: CASRPQGLQPQHF. CDR3 nucleotides: TGTGCCAGCAGGCCACAGGGGCTTCAGCCCCAGCATTTT.

The J gene is TRBJ1-4, the V gene TRBV25-1; unclear D gene. The germline gives CDR1 MGHDK, CDR2 SYGVNS. Trimming pared 2 bases from V and 1 base from J, leaving 11 bases between. There are 16 residues in the CDR3. The DNA for the CDR3 is TGTGCCAGCAGTGAACTATTCAGGAAAACTAATGAAAAACTGTTTTTT. Translating it yields CASSELFRKTNEKLFF.

V is TRBV18 and J is TRBJ2-1, with 7 bases identical to TRBD1. After removal of 1 base from V and 6 bases from J, the junction contained 9 bases not matched to a gene. The CDR3 has 16 amino acids. Germline CDR1 KGHSH, CDR2 LQKENI. The CDR3: CASSPLSRQGVNEQFF. The CDR3 coding sequence is TGTGCCAGCTCACCACTGTCGAGACAGGGCGTCAATGAGCAGTTCTTC.

V gene TRBV6-1 combines with J gene TRBJ2-5; 10 bases are a match to TRBD2. Unmatched junction bases numbered 12, after V lost 0 bases and J lost 2 bases. The CDR3 has 19 amino acids. Germline CDR1 MNHNS, CDR2 SASEGT. CDR3 residues: CASSEALRASGGPQETQYF. CDR3 nucleotides: TGTGCCAGCAGTGAAGCGCTTCGGGCTAGCGGGGGACCACAAGAGACCCAGTACTTC.